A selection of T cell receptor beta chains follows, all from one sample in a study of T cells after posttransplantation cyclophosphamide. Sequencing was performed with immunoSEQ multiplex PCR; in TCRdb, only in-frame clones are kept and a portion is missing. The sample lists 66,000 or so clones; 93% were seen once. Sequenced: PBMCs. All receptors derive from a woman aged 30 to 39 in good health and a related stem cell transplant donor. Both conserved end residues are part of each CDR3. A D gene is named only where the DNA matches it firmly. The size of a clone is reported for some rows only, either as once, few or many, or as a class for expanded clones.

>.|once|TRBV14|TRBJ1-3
CASSPSGNTIYF
TGTGCCAGCAGCCCCTCTGGAAACACCATATATTTT
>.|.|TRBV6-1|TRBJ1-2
CASSHEGGYGYTF
TGTGCCAGCAGTCACGAGGGGGGCTATGGCTACACCTTC
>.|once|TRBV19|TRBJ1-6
CASKDRDGNSPLHF
TGTGCCAGCAAAGACCGGGACGGGAATTCACCCCTCCACTTT
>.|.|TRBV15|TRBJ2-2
CATSSRPNTGELFF
TGTGCCACCAGCTCCCGGCCCAACACCGGGGAGCTGTTTTTT
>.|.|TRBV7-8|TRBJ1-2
CASSQRGEEDGYTF
TGTGCCAGCAGCCAGCGAGGAGAGGAAGATGGCTACACCTTC
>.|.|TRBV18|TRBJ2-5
CASSPYRDQVETQYF
TGTGCCAGCTCGCCTTACAGGGACCAGGTAGAGACCCAGTACTTC
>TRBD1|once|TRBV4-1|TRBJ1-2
CASSHGTGVNYGYTF
TGCGCCAGCAGCCACGGGACAGGGGTTAACTATGGCTACACCTTC
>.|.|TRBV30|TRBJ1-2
CASQDNGYTF
TGTGCCTCCCAGGACAATGGCTACACCTTC
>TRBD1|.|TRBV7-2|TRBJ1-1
CASSLGPYPTGMNTEAFF
TGTGCCAGCAGCTTAGGACCCTACCCGACAGGGATGAACACTGAAGCTTTCTTT
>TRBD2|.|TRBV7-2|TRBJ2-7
CASSLAGLAAYEQYF
TGTGCCAGCAGCTTAGCGGGACTAGCGGCCTACGAGCAGTACTTC
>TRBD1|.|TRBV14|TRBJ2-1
CASSPEQGYNEQFF
TGTGCCAGCAGCCCTGAACAGGGGTACAATGAGCAGTTCTTC
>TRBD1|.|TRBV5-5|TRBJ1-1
CASSPEIGQGEKAFF
TGTGCCAGCAGCCCTGAGATAGGACAGGGTGAAAAAGCTTTCTTT
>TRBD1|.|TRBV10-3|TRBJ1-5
CAISEAGDRAQPQHF
TGTGCCATCAGTGAGGCGGGGGACAGGGCTCAGCCCCAGCATTTT
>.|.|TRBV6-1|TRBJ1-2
CASMKGMAGNYGYTF
TGTGCCAGCATGAAAGGTATGGCGGGGAACTATGGCTACACCTTC
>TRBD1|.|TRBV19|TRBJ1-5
CASSQDRGRVSNQPQHF
TGTGCCAGTAGCCAGGACAGGGGGCGGGTAAGCAATCAGCCCCAGCATTTT
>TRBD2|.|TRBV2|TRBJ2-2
CASRRRGGRRELFF
TGTGCCAGCAGGAGGCGGGGGGGCCGAAGGGAGCTGTTTTTT
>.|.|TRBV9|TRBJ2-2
CASSVPLSGAAGELFF
TGTGCCAGCAGCGTTCCTCTTTCTGGGGCTGCCGGGGAGCTGTTTTTT
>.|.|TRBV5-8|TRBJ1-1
CASSRFRGESEAFF
TGTGCCAGCAGCCGATTCAGAGGAGAGTCTGAAGCTTTCTTT
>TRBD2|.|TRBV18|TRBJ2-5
CASSPRTSGGNQETQYF
TGTGCCAGCTCACCCCGGACTAGCGGGGGCAACCAAGAGACCCAGTACTTC
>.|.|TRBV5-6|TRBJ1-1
CASSSQLEAFF
TGTGCCAGCAGCTCACAGCTTGAAGCTTTCTTT
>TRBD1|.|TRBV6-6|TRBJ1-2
CASSYPGQGLDYGYTF
TGTGCCAGCAGTTACCCAGGACAGGGTTTAGACTATGGCTACACCTTC
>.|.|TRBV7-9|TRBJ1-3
CASSHWGAGDSGNTIYF
TGTGCCAGCAGCCATTGGGGGGCAGGCGACTCTGGAAACACCATATATTTT
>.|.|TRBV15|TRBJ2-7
CATSRDIGAGSGEQYF
TGTGCCACCAGCAGAGATATTGGGGCAGGGTCGGGGGAGCAGTACTTC
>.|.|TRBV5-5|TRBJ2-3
CASSLPEGAGRTTDTQYF
TGTGCCAGCAGCTTGCCCGAGGGTGCGGGCCGAACAACAGATACGCAGTATTTT
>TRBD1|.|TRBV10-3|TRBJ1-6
CAIRPGQVNSPLHF
TGTGCCATCAGACCGGGACAGGTTAATTCACCCCTCCACTTT
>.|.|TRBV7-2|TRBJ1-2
CASSLTTDNYGYTF
TGTGCCAGCAGCTTAACAACCGATAACTATGGCTACACCTTC
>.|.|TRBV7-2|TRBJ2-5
CASSLAGPQETQYF
TGTGCCAGCAGCTTAGCGGGCCCCCAAGAGACCCAGTACTTC
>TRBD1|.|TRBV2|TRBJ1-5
CASSLRQGRSNQPQHF
TGTGCCAGCAGTCTACGACAGGGCAGGAGCAATCAGCCCCAGCATTTT
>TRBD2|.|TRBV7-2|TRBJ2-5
CASSLVGLAGEETQYF
TGTGCCAGCAGCTTAGTCGGCCTAGCGGGGGAAGAGACCCAGTACTTC
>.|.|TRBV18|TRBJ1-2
CASSPPPSGISSYGYTF
TGTGCCAGCTCACCACCCCCTAGTGGGATATCTTCCTATGGCTACACCTTC
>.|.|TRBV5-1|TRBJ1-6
CASSLGERNSPLHF
TGCGCCAGCAGCTTGGGTGAGCGGAATTCACCCCTCCACTTT
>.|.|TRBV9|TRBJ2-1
CAKAVFSYNEQFF
TGTGCCAAAGCCGTATTCTCCTACAATGAGCAGTTCTTC
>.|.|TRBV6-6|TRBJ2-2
CASRGDRELFF
TGTGCCAGCAGAGGGGACCGGGAGCTGTTTTTT
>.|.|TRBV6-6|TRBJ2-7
CASSYSEISYEQYF
TGTGCCAGCAGTTACAGCGAGATCTCCTACGAGCAGTACTTC
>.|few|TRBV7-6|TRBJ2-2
CASSQGTTHTGELFF
TGTGCCAGCAGCCAGGGGACAACTCACACCGGGGAGCTGTTTTTT
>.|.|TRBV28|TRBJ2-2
CASRPGTANTGELFF
TGTGCCAGCAGGCCCGGGACGGCGAACACCGGGGAGCTGTTTTTT
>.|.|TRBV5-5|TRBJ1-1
CASSASVIGLEAFF
TGTGCCAGCAGCGCTAGTGTTATAGGCCTTGAAGCTTTCTTT
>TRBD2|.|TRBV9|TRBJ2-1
CASSRTSGGPIRYNEQFF
TGTGCCAGCAGCAGGACTAGCGGGGGCCCCATTCGCTACAATGAGCAGTTCTTC
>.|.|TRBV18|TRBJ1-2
CASSPGNDYGYTF
TGTGCCAGCTCACCGGGTAATGACTATGGCTACACCTTC
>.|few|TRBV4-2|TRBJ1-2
CASSQEARNYGYTF
TGTGCCAGCAGCCAAGAGGCACGGAACTATGGCTACACCTTC
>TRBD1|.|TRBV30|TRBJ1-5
CAWSNRGKGPQHF
TGTGCCTGGAGTAACAGGGGGAAGGGCCCCCAGCATTTT
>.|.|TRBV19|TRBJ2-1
CASSIGLNEQFF
TGTGCCAGTAGTATCGGCCTCAATGAGCAGTTCTTC
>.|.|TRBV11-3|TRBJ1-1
CASSLDGGNTEAFF
TGTGCCAGCAGCTTAGACGGAGGGAACACTGAAGCTTTCTTT
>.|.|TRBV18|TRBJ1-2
CASSPPAGTYGYTF
TGTGCCAGCTCACCACCGGCAGGAACATATGGCTACACCTTC
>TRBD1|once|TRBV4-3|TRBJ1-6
CASSHGQGLDSPLHF
TGCGCCAGCAGCCACGGACAGGGTTTGGATTCACCCCTCCACTTT
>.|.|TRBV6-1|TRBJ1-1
CASSEGEAGSTEAFF
TGTGCCAGCAGTGAAGGTGAGGCAGGGAGCACTGAAGCTTTCTTT
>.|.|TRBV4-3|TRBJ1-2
CASSQDRGSTYGYTF
TGCGCCAGCAGCCAAGATAGGGGGAGCACCTATGGCTACACCTTC
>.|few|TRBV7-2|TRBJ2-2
CASSLRLGDTGELFF
TGTGCCAGCAGCTTACGTCTCGGTGACACCGGGGAGCTGTTTTTT
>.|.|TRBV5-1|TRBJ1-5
CASSEGCQPQHF
TGCGCCAGCAGCGAGGGGTGTCAGCCCCAGCATTTT
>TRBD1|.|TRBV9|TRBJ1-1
CASSPHWTGGTEAFF
TGTGCCAGCAGCCCCCATTGGACAGGGGGCACTGAAGCTTTCTTT
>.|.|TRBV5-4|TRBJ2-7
CASSASATLRNYEQYF
TGTGCCAGCAGCGCATCAGCAACCCTTAGGAACTACGAGCAGTACTTC
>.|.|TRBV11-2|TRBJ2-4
CASSQGRGRALAKNIQYF
TGTGCCAGCAGTCAGGGCCGGGGACGGGCACTAGCCAAAAACATTCAGTACTTC